This T cell receptor (beta chain) was identified in a study of T cells in Graves' hyperthyroidism and ophthalmopathy. Study background: Peripheral blood collection took place at initial diagnosis, before any treatment. Study-level results: Separation of ophthalmopathy from stable hyperthyroidism was achieved by a 13 V-J model.

When ophthalmopathy did not progress within 18 months, Graves' hyperthyroidism was considered stable. Each 10 ml fresh peripheral blood draw supplied the PBMCs. CDR3 length: 13 residues. V was clipped by 2 bases and J by 7 bases, with 12 bases between them. Per the germline V gene, CDR1 is MDHEN and CDR2 is SYDVKM. In regard to this clonotype: Its target is not known. A read error is possible here, since a much larger clone lies one base away.

The investigators amplified TCR beta CDR3 regions from RNA transcripts. HTBI primers drove first-round RT-PCR of the TCR CDR3. TCRdb re-called the multiplex PCR reads through MiXCR, storing one row per CDR3 protein. The sample yields some 700,000 distinct CDR3 sequences, roughly 17% seen once. The chain links TRBV28 to TRBJ2-7; tentatively, D is TRBD2 (6 bases). This receptor was taken from a man aged 50 or older with Graves' hyperthyroidism. The sequenced sample consisted of blood. The CDR3 nucleotides read TGTGCCAGCAGTTTAGGACGGGGGAGTGAGCAGTACTTC. This gives the protein CASSLGRGSEQYF.